This TCR beta chain was recorded in a study of blood T cell repertoires in COVID-19. Study in general: The United States, Italy and Spain provided the acute and convalescent COVID-19 samples. PBMCs, B-cell-depleted T cells, or T cells provided the cDNA or gDNA that made up the material.

The assay was immunoSEQ multiplex PCR, and TCRdb's table has in-frame clones only and misses some. The repertoire has under 130,000 clones, around 76% of them found once; the top ten carry roughly a fifth. Germline-derived CDR1 and CDR2 are LNHDA and SQIVND (reference sequence). The CDR3 extends over 15 amino acids. V was clipped by 10 bases and J by 2 bases, with 18 bases between them. This sequence was found in a woman aged 65 to 85 with acute or convalescent COVID-19. Sequenced: peripheral blood. J is TRBJ1-3 and V is TRBV19; D ambiguous. The CDR3 spells CATLDRRFAGNTIYF. In DNA, the CDR3 is TGTGCCACCCTAGACCGCCGCTTTGCTGGAAACACCATATATTTT. The whole variable domain, remainder taken from reference TRBV19 and TRBJ1-3, is DGGITQSPKYLFRKEGQNVTLSCEQNLNHDAMYWYRQDPGQGLRLIYYSQIVNDFQKGDIAEGYSVSREKKESFPLTVTSAQKNPTAFYLCATLDRRFAGNTIYFGEGSWLTVV.